Each of the 25 T cell receptor beta chains below was sequenced from the same sample in a study of blood T cells in healthy people across ages. Using a J-beta primer mix together with a sample-barcoded 5' primer, a second PCR was run for roughly 7 to 11 cycles. TCRdb used MiXCR to reprocess the 5' RACE reads, holding one entry per CDR3 protein. The repertoire holds hundreds of thousands of distinct CDR3 sequences, about 25% seen once, with around 10% in the top ten. The sample also formed part of further work on T cells of mothers and their children.

The sequencing sample was made of blood. The receptor source for this set is a boy under 18 in good health.

Many counts were recorded for this clonotype. The chain employs TRBV7-2 and TRBJ2-5, with D maybe TRBD2 (6 bases). The V end was cut by 2 bases, the J end by 1 base, with 8 bases between. The length of the CDR3 is 14 residues. In germline, CDR1 is SGHTA, CDR2 FQGNSA. Here the CDR3 reads CASSLSRGQETQYF. The CDR3 region has the DNA TGTGCCAGCAGCTTATCGCGGGGCCAAGAGACCCAGTACTTC.

In the case of this clonotype: The junction departs from germline at one end; a sequencing error may be responsible. This sequence joins TRBV12-3 or TRBV12-4 and TRBJ2-1; D is uncertain. The CDR3 is 14 amino acids. This CDR3 reads CASSFSELHNEQSF. The CDR3 nucleotides read TGTGCCAGCAGTTTCTCGGAGTTACACAATGAGCAGTCCTTC.

This clonotype was seen only a few times. The V call is TRBV14, the J call TRBJ2-5; 13 bases are shared with TRBD2. V lost 1 base, J lost 5 bases, and 4 bases stayed unmatched. The CDR3 is 16 residues long. Germline V gene lookup returns CDR1 SGHDN and CDR2 FVKESK. CDR3 bases: TGTGCCAGCAGCCAAGGACTAGCGGGAGGTTCGGAGACCCAGTACTTC. It translates to CASSQGLAGGSETQYF.

This clonotype was seen at least ten times. V is TRBV25-1 and J is TRBJ2-7; D gene uncertain. This CDR3 is built from 11 residues. The V end lost 6 bases, the J end lost 0 bases, and 3 bases lay between the germline ends. CDR1 and CDR2 (germline): MGHDK, SYGVNS. The chain's CDR3 is CASSVSYEQYF. The CDR3 nucleotides read TGTGCCAGCAGCGTCTCCTACGAGCAGTACTTC.

The chain recombines TRBV4-1 with TRBJ2-7; D gene unclear. With 0 bases removed from V and 4 bases from J, the gap between germline ends came to 7 bases. The CDR3 totals 13 residues. Per germline, CDR1 MGHRA and CDR2 YSYEKL. CDR3 loop: CASSQDFGYEQYF. CDR3 coding DNA: TGCGCCAGCAGCCAAGATTTCGGGTACGAGCAGTACTTC.

The V and J genes are TRBV19 and TRBJ2-2; D unresolved. The CDR3 sequence is 10 residues long. CDR1 is LNHDA, CDR2 SQIVND, per germline (reference sequence). Trimming cost V 7 bases and J 6 bases, with 3 bases left between them. CDR3 DNA sequence: TGTGCCAGTAAATCCGGGGAGCTGTTTTTT. This codes for CASKSGELFF. Based on the CDR3 plus reference TRBV19 and TRBJ2-2, the full variable domain is DGGITQSPKYLFRKEGQNVTLSCEQNLNHDAMYWYRQDPGQGLRLIYYSQIVNDFQKGDIAEGYSVSREKKESFPLTVTSAQKNPTAFYLCASKSGELFFGEGSRLTVL.

This clonotype has just a few counts. This sequence joins TRBV5-5 and TRBJ1-4, with TRBD1 matching 12 bases. Germline V gene data show CDR1 as SGHKS and CDR2 as YYEKEE (reference sequence). V lost 0 bases to trimming and J lost 10 bases; unmatched junction nucleotides: 4. This CDR3 has 15 residues. The CDR3 DNA reads as TGTGCCAGCAGCTTGGAGGGGACAGGGGGCGGAAAACTGTTTTTT. Translated: CASSLEGTGGGKLFF. Using reference TRBV5-5 and TRBJ1-4 for the parts outside the CDR3, the full variable domain is DAGVTQSPTHLIKTRGQQVTLRCSPISGHKSVSWYQQVLGQGPQFIFQYYEKEERGRGNFPDRFSARQFPNYSSELNVNALLLGDSALYLCASSLEGTGGGKLFFGSGTQLSVL.

V usage is TRBV5-5 and J usage is TRBJ2-7; D uncertain. From germline, CDR1 is SGHKS and CDR2 YYEKEE (reference sequence). The length of the CDR3 is 19 residues. V lost 1 base and J lost 2, with 25 bases in between. Here the CDR3 reads CASSLMDRVRLDLPYEQYF. Written as DNA, the CDR3 is TGTGCCAGCAGCTTGATGGATCGGGTCCGCCTCGACCTTCCCTACGAGCAGTACTTC.

This clonotype was observed a few times. The V call is TRBV27, the J call TRBJ1-5; D is unclear. CDR3 length equals 13 residues. Germline V CDR1 and CDR2: MNHEY, SMNVEV (reference sequence). Trimming took off 6 bases at V and 3 bases at J, with 9 bases between the two ends. The CDR3 DNA sequence: TGTGCCAGCAGCTTCCAGGTCAATCAGCCCCAGCATTTT. It encodes CASSFQVNQPQHF.

About this clonotype: One junction end disagrees with the germline gene, perhaps due to a read error. This chain links TRBV9 with TRBJ2-5; the D gene could be TRBD1 or TRBD2 (6 bases each). The J call may be wrong; the DNA end is better matched by TRBJ2-1. CDR1 and CDR2 (germline): SGDLS, YYNGEE. The CDR3 consists of 15 residues. The CDR3 is CASSVGGAPPNGQFF. CDR3 in DNA: TGTGCCAGCAGCGTAGGGGGGGCCCCTCCCAATGGGCAGTTCTTC.

This clonotype occurred a few times. The rearrangement uses TRBV5-1 and TRBJ2-1, with 7 bases aligning to TRBD1. The CDR3 runs 14 residues. V lost 0 bases and J lost 3; bases outside the gene matches: 0. The V gene's germline CDR1 is SGHRS and CDR2 YFSETQ. CDR3 sequence reads: CASSLGDSYNEQFF. DNA of the CDR3: TGCGCCAGCAGCTTGGGGGACAGCTACAATGAGCAGTTCTTC.

This clonotype has more than one count but fewer than ten. The J gene is TRBJ2-1, the V gene TRBV12-5; TRBD1 matches at 7 bases. Trimming at V came to 1 base and at J to 6 bases, leaving 6 bases not matched to a gene. The germline gives CDR1 LGHNT, CDR2 FRNRAP. The CDR3 consists of 15 residues. CDR3 residues: CASGLGQGNVNEQFF. The DNA for the CDR3 is TGTGCTAGTGGTTTGGGACAGGGTAATGTCAATGAGCAGTTCTTC.

The CDR3 region is CAIRAGGETQYF. Written as DNA, the CDR3 is TGTGCCATCAGGGCGGGGGGAGAGACCCAGTACTTC. The rearrangement links TRBV10-3 to TRBJ2-5; 8 bases match TRBD2. CDR3 length: 12 residues. Germline loops: CDR1 ENHRY, CDR2 SYGVKD. The junction had 1 base not matched to a gene; V was cut back by 6 bases and J by 4 bases.

V and J are TRBV20-1 and TRBJ2-5; possible D gene TRBD1, 6 bases. The germline CDR1 and CDR2 sequences are DFQATT and SNEGSKA (reference sequence). V lost 5 bases to trimming and J lost 5 bases, with 12 bases between them. The CDR3 contains 12 residues. The CDR3 sequence is CSAHPGEETQYF. The CDR3 DNA reads TGCAGTGCTCACCCAGGGGAGGAGACCCAGTACTTC.

The gene calls are TRBV5-5 and TRBJ1-1; D not resolved. Trimming took 0 bases from V and 0 from J, leaving 12 bases between them. The CDR3 sequence is 16 residues long. Germline lookup yields CDR1 SGHKS and CDR2 YYEKEE (reference sequence). The CDR3 here is CASSLELAAMNTEAFF. DNA of the CDR3: TGTGCCAGCAGCTTGGAGTTGGCAGCCATGAACACTGAAGCTTTCTTT.

The rearrangement uses TRBV12-3 or TRBV12-4 and TRBJ2-7; maybe TRBD2 (6 bases). The CDR3 sequence is 14 residues long. The ends were cut back, 7 bases at V and 1 base at J, with 14 bases in the middle. The CDR3 spells CASTHHRESYEQYV. The CDR3 bases are TGTGCCAGCACCCATCACCGGGAGTCCTACGAGCAGTACGTC.

This clonotype was recorded a few times. J is TRBJ1-4 and V is TRBV6-6, with 8 positions matching TRBD1. This CDR3 is 14 amino acids long. V dropped 5 bases and J dropped 6; count of bases not matched to a gene: 5. CDR1 is MNHNY and CDR2 is SVGAGI in the germline V gene (reference sequence). The CDR3 region has the DNA TGTGCCAGCAGTCAGGGGGCGCCGGATGAAAAACTGTTTTTT. Translation: CASSQGAPDEKLFF.

The chain couples TRBV12-3 or TRBV12-4 to TRBJ1-1; 9 bases match TRBD1. The junction had 5 bases not matched to a gene; V was cut back by 3 bases and J by 6 bases. The CDR3 covers 14 residues. DNA for the CDR3: TGTGCCAGCAGTTTGACAGGGGGTGTACCTGAAGCTTTCTTT. It specifies CASSLTGGVPEAFF.

The rearrangement joins TRBV27 to TRBJ2-7; tentatively, D is TRBD2 (5 bases). CDR3 length: 15 residues. Trimming shortened V by 3 bases and J by 1 base, and 13 bases separated the two germline ends. The germline V gene encodes CDR1 MNHEY and CDR2 SMNVEV (reference sequence). CDR3 nucleotides: TGTGCCAGCAGTTTCTCGGCGGGTCTTTCCTACGAGCAGTACTTC. This encodes CASSFSAGLSYEQYF.

This clonotype has a count of ten or more. This chain connects TRBV5-1 to TRBJ2-7; 7 bases are a match to TRBD1. The CDR3 length is 14 residues. Germline CDR1 is SGHRS and CDR2 is YFSETQ. Trimming removed 4 bases from V and 0 bases from J; junction bases left unmatched: 4. The CDR3 DNA reads TGCGCCAGCAGCCCGGACAGGCGCTCCTACGAGCAGTACTTC. Amino acids: CASSPDRRSYEQYF.

V usage is TRBV29-1 and J usage is TRBJ2-5; perhaps D is TRBD1 or TRBD2 (5 bases each). Germline-derived CDR1 and CDR2 are SQVTM and ANQGSEA. Trimming cost V 4 bases and J 5 bases, with 14 bases left between them. The length of the CDR3 is 13 residues. The CDR3, as DNA: TGCAGCGTTGTCGGGGCAGTCGGCGAGACCCAGTACTTC. Encoded protein: CSVVGAVGETQYF. The full variable domain, its missing parts supplied by reference TRBV29-1 and TRBJ2-5, is SAVISQKPSRDICQRGTSLTIQCQVDSQVTMMFWYRQQPGQSLTLIATANQGSEATYESGFVIDKFPISRPNLTFSTLTVSNMSPEDSSIYLCSVVGAVGETQYFGPGTRLLVL.

There are a few counts of this clonotype. The chain uses TRBV6-1 and TRBJ2-7; the match to TRBD1 covers 8 bases. The germline V gene encodes CDR1 MNHNS and CDR2 SASEGT. The trim removed 6 bases at V and 5 bases at J, leaving 6 bases unmatched. The CDR3 has 13 residues. The CDR3: CASRGTGVDEQYF. The CDR3 DNA follows: TGTGCCAGCAGGGGGACAGGAGTAGACGAGCAGTACTTC.

In this sample, this clonotype turned up a few times. The CDR3 region has the DNA TGTGCCAGCAGTTCTGGATCAATCTACGAGCAGTACTTC. The encoded protein is CASSSGSIYEQYF. This chain uses TRBV28 with TRBJ2-5; no firm D call. The J call may be in error: the DNA end matches TRBJ2-7 better. In germline, CDR1 is MDHEN, CDR2 SYDVKM. The CDR3 covers 13 residues.

This clonotype was detected a few times. V usage is TRBV2 and J usage is TRBJ2-5; TRBD2 might be the D (6 bases). The J call may be in error: the DNA end matches TRBJ2-1 better. This CDR3 has 13 residues. CDR1 is SNHLY, CDR2 FYNNEI, per germline. CDR3 sequence: CASKRLVVHEQFF. The CDR3 DNA reads as TGTGCCAGCAAGAGACTAGTCGTCCATGAGCAGTTCTTC.

This clonotype was seen a handful of times. The CDR3 here is CASSLVTGGSSYNEQFF. CDR3 DNA sequence: TGTGCCAGCAGCTTAGTGACGGGAGGTAGCTCCTACAATGAGCAGTTCTTC. The gene calls are TRBV7-8 and TRBJ2-1; 7 nucleotides align to TRBD2. Trimming removed 1 base from V and 0 bases from J; junction bases left unmatched: 6. CDR1 and CDR2 (germline): SGHVS, FQNEAQ. This CDR3 has 17 residues.